One sample yielded the 6 T cell receptor beta chains listed below, sequenced in a study of shared clonotypes between healthy human individuals. Produced via immunoSEQ multiplex PCR; TCRdb's table is partial and in-frame only. The sample has 2,500,000 or so clones, 90% to 95% seen once. Sequencing was done on a sample of naive CD4+ T cells sorted from blood. Subset given: CD45RA+ positively selected. Receptor source: a man between 18 and 35 years old in good health.

Concerning this clone: This CDR3 is also generated by other DNA sequences in the sample. The chain carries TRBV5-1 and TRBJ2-1; 14 nucleotides align to TRBD2. Germline V gene lookup returns CDR1 SGHRS and CDR2 YFSETQ. The CDR3 is 15 amino acids. V gave up 1 base and J gave up 7 bases; unmatched junction bases: 1. The CDR3 sequence: CASSLRLAGGNEQFF. DNA for the CDR3: TGCGCCAGCAGCTTGCGACTAGCGGGAGGGAATGAGCAGTTCTTC.

The genes are TRBV2 and TRBJ2-2; 11 bases match TRBD1. Germline V lookup: CDR1 SNHLY, CDR2 FYNNEI. Trimming took 6 bases from V and 3 from J; bases not matched to a gene: 6. This CDR3 is built from 16 residues. CDR3 region: CASSHSDRGHTGELFF. The CDR3 DNA reads as TGTGCCAGCAGCCACTCGGACAGGGGGCACACCGGGGAGCTGTTTTTT.

About this clone: This sample includes further DNA sequences coding for the same CDR3. The rearrangement links TRBV7-9 to TRBJ1-6; D uncertain. Per germline, CDR1 SEHNR and CDR2 FQNEAQ (reference sequence). Trimming cost V 1 base and J 7 bases, with 5 bases left between them. The length of the CDR3 is 13 residues. CDR3 sequence reads: CASSLGVNSPLHF. The CDR3 DNA is TGTGCCAGCAGCTTAGGGGTAAATTCACCCCTCCACTTT. Variable domain in full (rest from reference TRBV7-9 and TRBJ1-6): DTGVSQNPRHKITKRGQNVTFRCDPISEHNRLYWYRQTLGQGPEFLTYFQNEAQLEKSRLLSDRFSAERPKGSFSTLEIQRTEQGDSAMYLCASSLGVNSPLHFGNGTRLTVT.

This rearrangement joins TRBV14 to TRBJ2-5; tentatively, D is TRBD1 or TRBD2 (5 bases each). The CDR3 is made up of 16 amino acids. In germline, CDR1 is SGHDN, CDR2 FVKESK. The germline V and J ends were trimmed by 1 base and 4 bases, with 16 bases remaining between them. In DNA, the CDR3 is TGTGCCAGCAGCCAAGGGGGCGGCCTAGCAGGAGAGACCCAGTACTTC. Protein: CASSQGGGLAGETQYF.

The rearrangement uses TRBV19 and TRBJ1-3; TRBD1 aligns across 8 bases. The CDR3 sequence is 18 residues long. CDR1 is LNHDA, CDR2 SQIVND, per germline (reference sequence). Losses at the gene ends were 2 bases for V and 1 base for J; bases not matched to a gene: 10. The CDR3 is CASSIPWTGKPSGNTIYF. The CDR3 DNA reads as TGTGCCAGTAGTATACCTTGGACAGGGAAACCGTCTGGAAACACCATATATTTT.

The genes are TRBV5-1 and TRBJ2-5, with 8 bases lining up with TRBD2. V gave up 3 bases and J gave up 5 bases; unmatched junction bases: 6. The V gene's germline CDR1 is SGHRS and CDR2 YFSETQ. CDR3 length equals 14 residues. This CDR3 reads CASSSGGVGETQYF. DNA for the CDR3: TGCGCCAGCAGCTCGGGAGGGGTCGGGGAGACCCAGTACTTC.